This TCR beta chain emerged from a study of T cell changes during pregnancy in multiple sclerosis. The CDR3 runs 15 residues. The V and J ends lost 0 bases and 1 base respectively, with 10 bases between them. Per germline, CDR1 MGHRA and CDR2 YSYEKL. Using immunoSEQ multiplex PCR, the repertoire was profiled, and TCRdb retains in-frame clones only, with some absent. The sample has approximately 46,000 clones; approximately 91% are singletons. Only one count was recorded for this clone. The receptor's source is a female donor with multiple sclerosis, enrolled in a pregnancy study. Sequenced here: CD8+ T cells from peripheral blood mononuclear cells, sampled after pregnancy. The chain is built from TRBV4-1 and TRBJ2-7; D is possibly TRBD2 (5 bases). The DNA for the CDR3 is TGCGCCAGCAGCCAAGATCCGGGAAGGTCCTACGAGCAGTACTTC. Its translation: CASSQDPGRSYEQYF.